Given below is one T cell receptor (beta chain) in context. Its antigen has not been determined. No qualities accompany the bases; no much larger clone lies one base away. From a lookup of the germline V gene, CDR1 and CDR2 are MRHNA and SNTAGT. The CDR3, cysteine through phenylalanine, is 16 amino acids long. Only the CDR3 part of the read is kept: 48 bases, read in frame from the first base. V is pruned by 5 bases and J by 10 bases, leaving 16 bases of the junction without a gene match. This sample is part of a study of cytomegalovirus exposure and HLA in healthy donors (dated by TCRdb to the late 2010s). Background for the entire study: An earlier analysis of 587 of the donors reported about 260 Gb of sequence data and 95 million to 120 million unique TCR beta sequences obtained from about 200 million T cells. An early release covering roughly 640 HLA-typed donors comprised about 300 gigabases of sequencing data and around 85 million unique TCR sequences. Of the 300 to 500 genotyped donors, 80% to 90% were placed in the genetic ancestry cluster associated with self-reported Caucasian donors. The study aimed to test whether cataloging public T cell receptors could reveal signatures of past pathogen exposure. The T cell repertoires of around 670 subjects were profiled by immunosequencing and related to cytomegalovirus serostatus. Besides the first cohort of around 700 subjects, a separate validation cohort made up of 120 different subjects was used. To predict cytomegalovirus infection status, the study brought together high-throughput TCR immunosequencing, statistical association of individual TCRs with disease status, and machine learning. To study patterns of TCR occurrence, a later analysis re-analyzed previously published TCR beta repertoires from 500 to 850 donors and added high-resolution HLA genotyping. Rather than drawing on any new phenotypic data, the later analysis identified candidate immune exposures from TCR beta sequences and the way those sequences occurred across donors. In an earlier analysis of 550 to 700 of the donors, high-throughput TCR beta sequencing was used to judge whether each TCR beta V gene segment behaved as functional or pseudogenic. Donor age, sex, ethnicity and CMV serostatus were compiled together with the repertoire data. A later genetic analysis used genome-wide SNP genotypes for about 60% of the roughly 700 donors, treating that subset as a discovery cohort. Every repertoire in the discovery cohort had been generated on one and the same sequencing platform. Both class I and class II loci were covered by HLA typing, at four-digit resolution. The number of donors typed differed by locus, with roughly 629-640 for A, B, C, DRB1 and DQB1, roughly 520 for DQA1, 600 to 610 for DPA1, and approximately 470 for DPB1. Because of strong linkage in the cohort, roughly 5 DR-DQ haplotypes were treated as single units for association and clustering. On average, roughly 200,000 unique TCR beta nucleotide sequences were sequenced per donor among 350 to 400 genotyped donors of the cohort, with roughly 19% of those sequences being non-productive.

The paper's findings and limits, for the study overall: V-gene and J-gene trimming of TCR beta chains was associated with a missense DCLRE1C variant in a later genetic analysis, and the association was replicated in an independent cohort. Most CMV-associated TCR beta chains appeared to be HLA-restricted in a later analysis, and the HLA associations seemed to be driven largely by CMV exposure. In vitro tests confirmed that a few of the cytomegalovirus-associated TCR beta chains recognize cytomegalovirus antigens. A cluster of highly shared sequence variants was judged likely to represent a technical artifact of the sequencing pipeline. In a later analysis, HLA-associated TCR beta chains were found to be more clonally expanded and to have lower generation probabilities than equally common non-associated chains. Linkage disequilibrium might explain the correlated functional status among segregating V segments, but an unknown experimental factor could not be ruled out. Strong co-occurrence of HLA alleles, especially DR and DQ, made assigning TCR associations to individual alleles difficult. The 87-base-pair reads could not distinguish some IMGT-functional V segments, including TRBV6-2 and TRBV6-3, so those segments were excluded. The earlier analysis of approximately 560 of the donors excluded roughly 17 rarely observed V segments, including chromosome 9 orphons, because counts were too low. HLA typing was unavailable for some donors at each locus, so association tests used only the typed subset. The presence/absence analyses assumed that sequencing depth was roughly uniform across donors, and that assumption may not be true. This cohort had only TCR beta chains sequenced, and the lack of alpha or paired-chain data limited which features could be detected. An earlier analysis of several hundred of the donors showed that most TCR beta V segments appeared in productive rearrangements either about 87% or about 30% of the time, which broadly matched IMGT annotations. Compared with the roughly 670-donor mean, donors in an Asian-associated ancestry cluster had fewer N-insertions in productive TCRs, according to a later genetic analysis. A further reported finding was that TCR beta sequences accurately predicted the HLA-A and HLA-B alleles for most subjects in the first cohort. Cytomegalovirus status was reported to be diagnosed by the classifier with high specificity and sensitivity in both the original and validation cohorts. In a later analysis, over 15,000 TCR beta sequences were associated with specific HLA alleles at a false discovery rate of 0.05. In a later analysis, TCR association rates were found to vary across HLA loci, with the most associated TCRs seen for DRB1 alleles and the fewest for HLA-C alleles. Most TCR sequences were seen in very few donors, while some public TCRs were found in many individuals. For the cohort, immune exposure information was limited to CMV serostatus. The authors suggested that the approach could potentially be generalized to other disease states and immunological phenotypes. A total of 150 to 200 TCR beta chains were listed by the study as associated with cytomegalovirus. A later analysis reported that several top co-occurrence clusters appeared linked to parvovirus B19, influenza, CMV and Epstein-Barr virus.

The cohort consisted of hundreds of healthy bone marrow donors. Cohort members were all nominally healthy when sampled, although unrecorded immune exposures were likely present. The donor was CMV seropositive and belonged to the group of 250 to 300 seropositive cohort members. A peripheral blood sample was provided by each donor, and peripheral blood mononuclear cells were used for TCR beta sequencing. Genomic DNA was extracted from the blood cell samples with the Qiagen DNeasy Blood Extraction Kit. The method behind the library was the immunoSEQ multiplex PCR assay. The multiplex PCR relied on a mix of 60 forward primers for TCR Vbeta segments and 13 reverse primers for TCR Jbeta segments. The CDR3 region of rearranged TCR beta genes was amplified from genomic DNA with a multiplex PCR assay. Amplified TCR beta libraries were sequenced as 87-base-pair reads on the Illumina HiSeq System. Under the source paper's analysis protocol: In a later analysis, tens of millions of unique TCR beta chains were counted across the 666 repertoires, and roughly 11 million of these chains were shared by at least two donors. To remove PCR and sequencing errors, raw reads were error-corrected and collapsed into unique sequences using a nearest-neighbor algorithm that merged closely related sequences. CDR3 sequences were aligned to IMGT reference sequences to assign V, D and J gene segments. Each retained sequence needed at least a six-nucleotide match to both a V gene segment and a J gene segment. Rearrangements were called productive when the CDR3 lacked stop codons and stayed in frame with V and J; all others were non-productive. Following IMGT convention, CDR3 was defined as the stretch from the second conserved V-encoded cysteine to the conserved J-encoded phenylalanine. In an earlier analysis of more than 550 of the donors, sequences lacking an unambiguous match to a single V gene segment were excluded. In an earlier analysis of 587 of the donors, V segments were called functional above 56.7% productive rearrangements and were called segregating when the between-donor standard deviation exceeded 5%. To diagnose cytomegalovirus status from the catalog of TCR beta chain sequences, a statistical classification framework was built. V and J gene assignment, in a later analysis, came from comparing TCR nucleotide sequences with IMGT/GENE-DB human TR gene sequences. In a later analysis, CDR3 sequences and most-parsimonious VDJ recombination scenarios were assigned using the TCRdist pipeline. In a later analysis, each TCR beta chain was defined by its CDR3 amino acid sequence together with its V-gene family, and reads without a unique V-gene family were excluded. To address suspected cross-contamination and a sequencing artifact, a later analysis removed 592 highly shared, low-generation-probability nucleotide sequences. For each public chain, a later analysis derived a clonal expansion index from normalized ranks of inferred template counts within each repertoire. A later analysis computed generation probabilities with a VDJ recombination model fitted to out-of-frame rearrangements, and checked the results against IGoR. Hypergeometric tests were used in a later analysis to score TCR-TCR, TCR-HLA and TCR-CMV co-occurrence, with a repertoire-size bias correction applied to the TCR pairs. To estimate false discovery rates, a later analysis permuted the HLA or CMV assignments 20 times. In a later analysis, co-occurring TCRs were grouped with DBSCAN, and TCRdist sequence similarity was added when clustering was performed within HLA-allele-positive subsets. Repertoires with fewer than 30,000 or more than 120,000 public chains, plus five repertoires with anomalous nucleotide sharing, were excluded from co-occurrence clustering. In its TCRdb copy, this immuneACCESS table keeps in-frame sequences only and misses some clones. Where compared with another copy, unresolved V genes explain less than half of these, and the others have no known cause. V and J calls and clone size are those listed in that table; D and trimming were worked out from the DNA. The table for this sample lists 110,000 to 150,000 clones; about 74% of them were counted only once. The top ten clones comprise around 4% of the sample.

This clonotype originated in a man between 18 and 35 years old in good health and CMV-seropositive. This sequence uses TRBV6-4 and TRBJ2-1; TRBD2 lines up with 8 middle nucleotides. Sequencing was carried out using PBMCs. The nucleotide sequence reads TGTGCCAGCAGTATGAATACCGGGGGGGCCGTAGAAGAGCAGTTCTTC. Its protein is CASSMNTGGAVEEQFF.